This entry lists 32 T cell receptor beta chains sequenced from one sample in a study of blood T cell repertoires in COVID-19. This table comes from immunoSEQ multiplex PCR, and its TCRdb copy is limited to in-frame clones, with some not included. The table has a few hundred thousand clones, roughly 81% seen once. The sample comprised peripheral blood. These receptors were collected from a middle-aged man with acute or convalescent COVID-19.

This chain connects TRBV6-5 to TRBJ1-4, with D uncertain. CDR3 length: 13 amino acids. Between the trimmed V and J ends, which lost 7 bases and 4 bases, there was a span of 10 bases. Germline-derived CDR1 and CDR2 are MNHEY and SVGAGI. The CDR3 DNA is TGTGCCAGCAAAAGGCAGGTTAATGAAAAACTGTTTTTT. Its protein product is CASKRQVNEKLFF.

The J gene is TRBJ2-1, the V gene TRBV9; maybe TRBD1 (5 bases). The germline V and J ends were trimmed by 2 bases and 1 base, with 10 bases remaining between them. The CDR3 runs 15 residues. CDR1 is SGDLS and CDR2 is YYNGEE in the germline V gene. CDR3 bases: TGTGCCAGCAGCGTCCAGGGTATGTCCTACAATGAGCAGTTCTTC. It encodes CASSVQGMSYNEQFF.

The chain combines TRBV29-1 with TRBJ1-1; D remains unclear. There are 11 residues in the CDR3. The germline V gene encodes CDR1 SQVTM and CDR2 ANQGSEA. Trimming shortened V by 7 bases and J by 1 base, and 7 bases separated the two germline ends. Here the CDR3 DNA reads TGCAGCGCAGCCACGAACACTGAAGCTTTCTTT. It translates to CSAATNTEAFF. Drawing the rest from reference TRBV29-1 and TRBJ1-1, the complete variable domain is SAVISQKPSRDICQRGTSLTIQCQVDSQVTMMFWYRQQPGQSLTLIATANQGSEATYESGFVIDKFPISRPNLTFSTLTVSNMSPEDSSIYLCSAATNTEAFFGQGTRLTVV.

The rearrangement uses TRBV11-3 and TRBJ2-2; D possibly corresponds to TRBD1 (6 bases). V was clipped by 5 bases and J by 4 bases, with 14 bases between them. The CDR3 extends over 15 amino acids. Germline V lookup: CDR1 SGHNT, CDR2 YENEEA. The CDR3 nucleotides read TGTGCCAGCAGCCCCCGACAGGCGGGCACCGGGGAGCTGTTTTTT. Translating gives CASSPRQAGTGELFF.

The chain combines TRBV5-6 with TRBJ1-6, with TRBD1 matching 10 bases. The V segment lost 4 bases and the J segment 10 bases; nucleotides outside the gene matches: 8. The CDR3 totals 15 residues. Germline CDR1 reads SGHDT; CDR2 reads YYEEEE. CDR3: CASSRDRGDGSPLHF. The CDR3 DNA sequence: TGTGCCAGCAGCCGGGACAGGGGAGACGGCTCACCCCTCCACTTT.

This rearrangement joins TRBV25-1 to TRBJ1-1; D possibly corresponds to TRBD1 (6 bases). Germline CDR1 reads MGHDK; CDR2 reads SYGVNS. V was trimmed by 8 bases and J by 4 bases, leaving 17 bases between them. The CDR3 contains 14 residues. The CDR3 DNA sequence: TGTGCCAGCGGGGGCTCATGGATGGCCACTGAAGCTTTCTTT. Protein product: CASGGSWMATEAFF.

This clone has more than one count but fewer than ten. This sequence joins TRBV7-9 and TRBJ1-4, with 7 nucleotides matching TRBD1. The length of the CDR3 is 15 residues. The ends lost 5 bases at V and 5 bases at J; junction bases unmatched: 8. The germline V gene has CDR1 SEHNR and CDR2 FQNEAQ (reference sequence). This CDR3 reads CASSRSGQVNEKLFF. For the CDR3, the DNA is TGTGCCAGCAGCCGATCCGGACAGGTGAATGAAAAACTGTTTTTT.

This chain connects TRBV7-9 to TRBJ1-1, with 7 bases lining up with TRBD1. J lost 0 bases, V lost 5 bases, and 6 bases had no gene match. Germline V gene lookup returns CDR1 SEHNR and CDR2 FQNEAQ (reference sequence). The CDR3 has 15 amino acids. CDR3 loop: CASSQRQGMNTEAFF. CDR3 DNA sequence: TGTGCCAGCAGCCAAAGACAGGGAATGAACACTGAAGCTTTCTTT. The full variable domain, rest sourced from reference TRBV7-9 and TRBJ1-1, is DTGVSQNPRHKITKRGQNVTFRCDPISEHNRLYWYRQTLGQGPEFLTYFQNEAQLEKSRLLSDRFSAERPKGSFSTLEIQRTEQGDSAMYLCASSQRQGMNTEAFFGQGTRLTVV.

This clone appeared a single time. The J gene is TRBJ2-2, the V gene TRBV7-9; tentatively, D is TRBD1 (5 bases). CDR3 length: 15 amino acids. Trimming took 1 base from V and 1 from J, leaving 7 bases between them. Germline CDR1 is SEHNR and CDR2 is FQNEAQ (reference sequence). The CDR3 reads CASSLVTGNTGELFF. The CDR3 DNA follows: TGTGCCAGCAGCTTAGTTACAGGGAACACCGGGGAGCTGTTTTTT.

This chain links TRBV25-1 with TRBJ1-1; 10 bases fit TRBD1. After removal of 3 bases from V and 3 bases from J, the junction contained 4 bases not matched to a gene. Germline CDR1 is MGHDK and CDR2 is SYGVNS. The CDR3 is 15 residues long. CDR3 nucleotide sequence: TGTGCCAGCAGTGATCCCGGGACAGGGGACACTGAAGCTTTCTTT. It codes for CASSDPGTGDTEAFF.

This clone appeared a single time. The V gene is TRBV6-6, the J gene TRBJ2-1; 7 bases agree with TRBD2. The trim removed 6 bases at V and 3 bases at J, leaving 5 bases unmatched. CDR3 length: 14 residues. Germline-derived CDR1 and CDR2 are MNHNY and SVGAGI (reference sequence). CDR3 protein: CASSSRGDYNEQFF. CDR3 DNA: TGTGCCAGCAGCTCCCGGGGGGACTACAATGAGCAGTTCTTC.

This chain joins TRBV30 and TRBJ2-1; 7 bases agree with TRBD2. CDR1 is GTSNPN and CDR2 is SVGIG in the germline V gene (reference sequence). The V and J ends lost 0 bases and 9 bases, in that order; junction bases with no gene match: 11. The CDR3 contains 15 residues. CDR3 in amino acids: CAWSVGSGVGSEQFF. For the CDR3, the DNA is TGTGCCTGGAGTGTAGGAAGCGGGGTGGGAAGTGAGCAGTTCTTC.

The chain links TRBV30 to TRBJ1-2; D is undetermined. Germline V gene data show CDR1 as GTSNPN and CDR2 as SVGIG (reference sequence). The CDR3 has 11 residues. The ends were cut back, 6 bases at V and 0 bases at J, with 5 bases in the middle. The CDR3 loop is CACVANYGYTF. The CDR3 region has the DNA TGTGCCTGTGTAGCTAACTATGGCTACACCTTC.

About this clone itself: An end of the junction does not agree with germline; a read error may underlie this. The V gene is TRBV11-1, the J gene TRBJ2-5, with TRBD1 as a possible D gene (7 bases). CDR1 is SGHAT and CDR2 is FQDESV in the germline V gene (reference sequence). The CDR3 sequence is 15 residues long. The DNA of the CDR3 is TGTGCCAGCACCTTAGGAGGGGGCCCACTCGGGACCCAGTACTTC. It yields the protein CASTLGGGPLGTQYF.

The J gene is TRBJ1-2, the V gene TRBV28, with D perhaps matching TRBD1 (6 bases). Germline assignment: CDR1 MDHEN and CDR2 SYDVKM. The CDR3 consists of 13 residues. V was trimmed by 7 bases and J by 4 bases, leaving 13 bases between them. CDR3 region: CASTGGGVYGYTF. CDR3 coding DNA: TGTGCCAGCACCGGAGGGGGGGTCTATGGCTACACCTTC.

A single count supports this clone. The genes are TRBV28 and TRBJ2-7, with 7 positions matching TRBD2. With 4 bases clipped from V and 2 bases from J, the junction kept 5 bases outside the gene matches. Germline CDR1 is MDHEN and CDR2 is SYDVKM. The CDR3 consists of 14 residues. DNA of the CDR3: TGTGCCAGCAGTTCTTTCGCGGGGGCCTACGAGCAGTACTTC. It is translated as CASSSFAGAYEQYF.

The chain links TRBV30 to TRBJ1-2; perhaps TRBD1 as D (5 bases). CDR1 is GTSNPN and CDR2 is SVGIG in the germline V gene (reference sequence). The CDR3 extends over 13 amino acids. Trimming stripped 4 bases from V and 0 bases from J, with 9 bases between. The CDR3 sequence: CAWMSGANYGYTF. DNA for the CDR3: TGTGCCTGGATGTCGGGGGCTAACTATGGCTACACCTTC.

This clone was seen once. V usage is TRBV7-9 and J usage is TRBJ2-6; TRBD1 aligns across 9 bases. This CDR3 has 16 amino acids. Trimming removed 3 bases from V and 2 bases from J; junction bases left unmatched: 2. Germline assignment: CDR1 SEHNR and CDR2 FQNEAQ (reference sequence). CDR3 amino acids: CASSFGTGTGANVLTF. As DNA, the CDR3 is TGTGCCAGCAGCTTCGGGACAGGGACTGGGGCCAACGTCCTGACTTTC.

The V and J genes are TRBV7-2 and TRBJ2-1; D is possibly TRBD2 (6 bases). The CDR3 covers 15 residues. Trimming shortened V by 5 bases and J by 10 bases, and 21 bases separated the two germline ends. Germline-derived CDR1 and CDR2 are SGHTA and FQGNSA. In DNA form, the CDR3 reads TGTGCCAGCAGCCCTAGAATTAGCGGCCTCAGAGAGCAGTTCTTC. The encoded protein is CASSPRISGLREQFF. Looking up the rest from reference TRBV7-2 and TRBJ2-1 gives the full variable domain: GAGVSQSPSNKVTEKGKDVELRCDPISGHTALYWYRQSLGQGLEFLIYFQGNSAPDKSGLPSDRFSAERTGGSVSTLTIQRTQQEDSAVYLCASSPRISGLREQFFGPGTRLTVL.

V gene TRBV30 combines with J gene TRBJ1-6; D call uncertain. Trimming pared 0 bases from V and 1 base from J, leaving 7 bases between. Germline V gives CDR1 GTSNPN, CDR2 SVGIG (reference sequence). The CDR3 spans 15 residues. The CDR3 DNA reads as TGTGCCTGGAGTGTCGCAACATCCTATAATTCACCCCTCCACTTT. This sequence encodes CAWSVATSYNSPLHF.

V and J are TRBV29-1 and TRBJ2-5; D is possibly TRBD1 (6 bases). V was cut by 6 bases and J by 5 bases, with 13 bases left in between. Germline V gene sequence: CDR1 SQVTM, CDR2 ANQGSEA. The CDR3 runs 12 residues. The CDR3 DNA reads TGCAGCGTCGCCCAGGGGAGCGAGACCCAGTACTTC. Its translation: CSVAQGSETQYF.

V usage is TRBV7-2 and J usage is TRBJ2-2; a possible D gene is TRBD2 (5 bases). The CDR3 runs 15 residues. CDR1 is SGHTA, CDR2 FQGNSA, per germline. V was shortened by 4 bases and J by 1 base, with 10 bases between the two germline ends. The CDR3, as DNA: TGTGCCAGCAGCTCACGACGGGGGAACACCGGGGAGCTGTTTTTT. Protein: CASSSRRGNTGELFF. Based on the CDR3 plus reference TRBV7-2 and TRBJ2-2, the full variable domain is GAGVSQSPSNKVTEKGKDVELRCDPISGHTALYWYRQSLGQGLEFLIYFQGNSAPDKSGLPSDRFSAERTGGSVSTLTIQRTQQEDSAVYLCASSSRRGNTGELFFGEGSRLTVL.

The V call is TRBV2, the J call TRBJ2-1; 12 bases match TRBD2. The germline V gene has CDR1 SNHLY and CDR2 FYNNEI. V lost 6 bases to trimming and J lost 7 bases; unmatched junction nucleotides: 10. The CDR3 sequence is 16 residues long. CDR3 amino acids: CASSFWTSGARNEQFF. In nucleotides, the CDR3 is TGTGCCAGCAGCTTCTGGACTAGCGGGGCTAGGAATGAGCAGTTCTTC.

The chain combines TRBV2 with TRBJ1-3, with 7 bases that match TRBD1. Germline loops: CDR1 SNHLY, CDR2 FYNNEI. Unmatched junction bases numbered 7, after V lost 4 bases and J lost 4 bases. This CDR3 is built from 15 residues. CDR3 amino acids: CASSADRKAGNTIYF. The CDR3 DNA sequence: TGTGCCAGCAGTGCGGACAGGAAGGCGGGAAACACCATATATTTT.

The chain has TRBV7-6 and TRBJ2-5; 9 nucleotides align to TRBD1. The CDR3 runs to 15 residues. Looked up from germline, CDR1 is SGHVS and CDR2 is FNYEAQ. Trimming removed 5 bases from V and 7 bases from J; junction bases left unmatched: 11. The CDR3 bases are TGTGCCAGCAGCAAAGAGCAGGACAGGGGACGGACCCAGTACTTC. Encoded protein: CASSKEQDRGRTQYF.

The chain uses TRBV5-5 and TRBJ1-2; D possibly corresponds to TRBD1 (5 bases). V was clipped by 0 bases and J by 4 bases, with 10 bases between them. Germline CDR1 is SGHKS and CDR2 is YYEKEE (reference sequence). The length of the CDR3 is 14 residues. This chain's CDR3 is CASSLGVRVYGYTF. The DNA of the CDR3 is TGTGCCAGCAGCTTGGGAGTCAGGGTCTATGGCTACACCTTC.

The rearrangement uses TRBV3-1 (or the pseudogene TRBV3-2) and TRBJ1-2; TRBD1 agrees at 8 bases. CDR1 and CDR2 from the germline V gene are LGHDT and YNNKEL (reference sequence). The CDR3 sequence is 14 residues long. The V gene end was trimmed by 4 bases and the J gene end by 7 bases; junction bases not matched to a gene: 8. CDR3 in amino acids: CASSRIDRGGGYTF. In nucleotides, the CDR3 is TGTGCCAGCAGCCGCATAGACAGGGGAGGTGGCTACACCTTC.

This clone was recorded once. The chain uses TRBV21-1 and TRBJ2-1; whether TRBD1, the table's D call, matches the DNA was not checked. TRBV21-1 is reported as a pseudogene. The CDR3 covers 17 residues. The CDR3 sequence is CASMWEEGDRSYNEQFF. The CDR3 DNA reads TGTGCCAGCATGTGGGAGGAGGGGGACAGGTCTTACAATGAGCAGTTCTTC.

The chain recombines TRBV7-8 with TRBJ1-2; D not certain. Germline-derived CDR1 and CDR2 are SGHVS and FQNEAQ. The CDR3 consists of 14 residues. Trimming took 1 base from V and 6 from J, leaving 12 bases between them. The CDR3 DNA follows: TGTGCCAGCAGCTTAGGGCAGAGGATTGATGGCTACACCTTC. Protein: CASSLGQRIDGYTF.

V usage is TRBV11-3 and J usage is TRBJ2-3; the D gene is possibly TRBD1 (5 bases). Germline values: CDR1 SGHNT, CDR2 YENEEA. Deletions cut 0 bases from V and 1 base from J, with 14 bases between. The CDR3 covers 17 residues. The DNA of the CDR3 is TGTGCCAGCAGCTTAGATGGGGCAGCCTTAGGCACAGATACGCAGTATTTT. Translated: CASSLDGAALGTDTQYF.

Many counts were recorded for this clone. The V call is TRBV23-1, the J call TRBJ2-2; no clear D gene. TRBV23-1 is marked as an open reading frame, function uncertain. V shed 3 bases and J shed 2 bases, with 10 bases lying between them. The CDR3 sequence is 15 residues long. The CDR3 DNA follows: TGCGCCAGCAGTCACCCTATAGCCAACACCGGGGAGCTGTTTTTT. Translation gives CASSHPIANTGELFF.

The chain joins TRBV6-6 to TRBJ1-1; possibly TRBD1 for D (6 bases). The V and J ends lost 6 bases and 9 bases respectively, with 20 bases between them. This CDR3 region has 14 residues. Germline-derived CDR1 and CDR2 are MNHNY and SVGAGI (reference sequence). CDR3 sequence reads: CASRSRQEGTKAFF. DNA of the CDR3: TGTGCCAGCAGATCCCGACAGGAAGGTACCAAAGCTTTCTTT.